The 9 T cell receptor beta chains below were found in one sample sequenced in a study of T cells in Graves' hyperthyroidism and ophthalmopathy. RNA transcripts served as the template for amplifying TCR beta CDR3 regions. The TCR CDR3 was amplified in a first-round RT-PCR using the HTBI primer set. TCRdb re-analysed the multiplex PCR reads in MiXCR, keeping a single row per CDR3 protein. The table records 310,000 or so distinct CDR3 sequences, about a sixth of them present only once. Sample: blood. These receptors were collected from a woman aged 60-75 years with Graves' ophthalmopathy.

The J gene is TRBJ2-3, the V gene TRBV7-9; D remains ambiguous. Germline-derived CDR1 and CDR2 are SEHNR and FQNEAQ (reference sequence). Trimming took off 6 bases at V and 2 bases at J, with 18 bases between the two ends. This CDR3 is 16 amino acids long. The CDR3 loop is CASSPRVLGSTDTQYF. CDR3 coding DNA: TGTGCCAGCAGTCCACGAGTGCTTGGGTCCACAGATACGCAGTATTTT.

The chain is built from TRBV24-1 and TRBJ1-2, with unresolved D. V was pared by 5 bases and J by 1 base, with 10 bases between. The CDR3 spans 14 residues. The germline gives CDR1 KGHDR, CDR2 SFDVKD. CDR3 nucleotides: TGTGCCACCAGTGTATCGAACCTTAACTATGGCTACACCTTC. Its translation is CATSVSNLNYGYTF.

This rearrangement joins TRBV6-2 or TRBV6-3 to TRBJ1-1; 10 bases fit TRBD1. The CDR3 is made up of 15 amino acids. V shed 0 bases and J 4 bases; nucleotides not matched to a gene: 2. Germline V lookup: CDR1 MNHEY, CDR2 SVGEGT. CDR3 amino acids: CASSYSGTGVTEAFF. CDR3 sequence (DNA): TGTGCCAGCAGTTACTCTGGGACAGGGGTCACTGAAGCTTTCTTT.

This clonotype was recorded many times. The chain employs TRBV7-9 and TRBJ2-2; no firm D call. The CDR3 has 18 residues. Trimming removed 0 bases from V and 5 bases from J, with 19 bases in between. Looked up from germline, CDR1 is SEHNR and CDR2 is FQNEAQ (reference sequence). The CDR3 sequence: CASSLAPLFTRGTGELFF. The CDR3 nucleotides read TGTGCCAGCAGCTTAGCCCCACTTTTTACCCGCGGTACCGGGGAGCTGTTTTTT.

This clonotype was seen many times. The chain links TRBV6-2 or TRBV6-3 to TRBJ2-1; TRBD1 is a possible D gene (6 bases). The CDR3 contains 16 residues. V lost 8 bases, J lost 9 bases, and 26 bases lay in between. Germline CDR1 is MNHEY and CDR2 is SVGEGT. DNA for the CDR3: TGTGCCAGCCGAGGGGATTGGATCAGGGGAATCACTGAGCAGTTCTTC. Protein product: CASRGDWIRGITEQFF.

This clonotype was recorded once. A read error may explain this, as a much larger clone is one base away. The J gene is TRBJ2-5, the V gene TRBV20-1; D not certain. Germline values: CDR1 DFQATT, CDR2 SNEGSKA (reference sequence). The CDR3 has 14 amino acids. This chain's CDR3 is CSDRVFLGQETQYF. For the CDR3, the DNA is TGCAGTGATAGAGTTTTCCTTGGCCAAGAGACCCAGTACTTC.

This clonotype was seen more than once but under ten times. V and J are TRBV7-9 and TRBJ1-4, with TRBD1 identical over 7 bases. The germline V gene encodes CDR1 SEHNR and CDR2 FQNEAQ (reference sequence). CDR3 length: 15 amino acids. Trimming cost V 3 bases and J 6 bases; bases outside gene matches: 7. The CDR3 reads CASSFSGGGDEKLFF. The CDR3 coding sequence is TGTGCCAGCAGCTTCAGCGGAGGGGGCGATGAAAAACTGTTTTTT.

This clonotype was observed a handful of times. V usage is TRBV20-1 and J usage is TRBJ2-2, with 10 bases fitting TRBD2. The V and J ends lost 0 bases and 3 bases, in that order; junction bases with no gene match: 7. This CDR3 has 17 amino acids. The germline V gene has CDR1 DFQATT and CDR2 SNEGSKA (reference sequence). The DNA of the CDR3 is TGCAGTGCTAGAGATCCCACAGCGGGAGGGGACACCGGGGAGCTGTTTTTT. Translating gives CSARDPTAGGDTGELFF.

This clonotype was picked up many times. The chain links TRBV4-2 to TRBJ1-2; 7 bases are shared with TRBD1. CDR1 is LGHNA and CDR2 is YNFKEQ in the germline V gene. The CDR3 spans 16 residues. Germline trimming cut 4 bases from V and 0 bases from J; bases unmatched to any gene: 8. CDR3 protein: CASSPSTGYPNYGYTF. The CDR3 DNA sequence: TGTGCCAGCAGCCCGTCGACAGGGTACCCTAACTATGGCTACACCTTC.